Presented here are 14 T cell receptor beta chains from one specimen sequenced in a study of T cells in Graves' hyperthyroidism and ophthalmopathy. RNA transcripts were the template for amplifying TCR beta CDR3 regions. First-round RT-PCR targeting the TCR CDR3 was performed with the HTBI primer set. TCRdb used MiXCR to reprocess the multiplex PCR reads, holding one entry per CDR3 protein. In the table there are about 610,000 distinct CDR3 sequences, about 15% of which are singletons. What was sequenced was blood. These receptors were obtained from a woman aged 40 to 50 with Graves' ophthalmopathy.

Many counts were recorded for this clonotype. The V call is TRBV12-5, the J call TRBJ2-2; tentatively, D is TRBD2 (5 bases). The V end was cut by 4 bases, the J end by 1 base, with 10 bases between. The CDR3 totals 15 residues. Germline lookup yields CDR1 LGHNT and CDR2 FRNRAP. The CDR3 here is CASGSTRQNTGELFF. In nucleotides, the CDR3 is TGTGCTAGTGGTTCTACTAGACAGAACACCGGGGAGCTGTTTTTT.

This clonotype was seen repeatedly, ten times or more. V and J are TRBV6-2 or TRBV6-3 and TRBJ2-5; 7 bases agree with TRBD2. V shed 5 bases, J shed 3 bases, and the junction held 6 bases outside the gene matches. In germline, CDR1 is MNHEY, CDR2 SVGEGT. CDR3 size: 14 residues. The CDR3 DNA follows: TGTGCCAGCAGTCCGGGACTAATAGAAGAGACCCAGTACTTC. As protein: CASSPGLIEETQYF.

This clonotype was detected many times. Its ends do not fully match the called genes, so a read error is possible. This chain links TRBV6-1 with TRBJ2-7; TRBD1 aligns across 9 bases. This CDR3 comprises 14 residues. Germline loops: CDR1 MNHNS, CDR2 SASEGT. CDR3 nucleotide sequence: TGTGCCAGCAGTCAAGCGGGACAGGGTTACGAGCAGTACTTC. This sequence encodes CASSQAGQGYEQYF.

This clonotype was recorded many times. The chain couples TRBV29-1 to TRBJ1-2; no clear D gene. The V end lost 3 bases, the J end lost 3 bases, and 5 bases lay between the germline ends. Germline assignment: CDR1 SQVTM and CDR2 ANQGSEA. CDR3 length: 11 residues. This chain's CDR3 is CSVERDYGYTF. CDR3 DNA: TGCAGCGTTGAGAGGGACTATGGCTACACCTTC.

This CDR3 reads CASSSRQGGYGYTF. DNA for the CDR3: TGCGCCAGCAGCTCAAGACAGGGCGGCTATGGCTACACCTTC. The chain employs TRBV5-1 and TRBJ1-2, with 7 bases fitting TRBD1. J gave up 4 bases and V 3 bases, and 6 bases lay outside the gene matches. Germline V CDR1 and CDR2: SGHRS, YFSETQ. This CDR3 has 14 amino acids. The full variable domain, its missing parts supplied by reference TRBV5-1 and TRBJ1-2, is KAGVTQTPRYLIKTRGQQVTLSCSPISGHRSVSWYQQTPGQGLQFLFEYFSETQRNKGNFPGRFSGRQFSNSRSEMNVSTLELGDSALYLCASSSRQGGYGYTFGSGTRLTVV.

This clonotype has at least ten counts. V is TRBV6-1 and J is TRBJ1-2; D perhaps matches TRBD1 (5 bases). Germline V gene lookup returns CDR1 MNHNS and CDR2 SASEGT. The CDR3 consists of 14 residues. The V gene lost 4 bases and the J gene lost 6 bases, with 15 bases spanning the gap. The chain's CDR3 is CASSAPGATHGYTF. Here the CDR3 DNA reads TGTGCCAGCAGTGCCCCCGGGGCCACTCATGGCTACACCTTC.

This clonotype was counted a few times. The rearrangement joins TRBV11-2 to TRBJ2-2, with D unresolved. In germline, CDR1 is SGHAT, CDR2 FQNNGV. The V end lost 6 bases, the J end lost 8 bases, and 10 bases lay between the germline ends. The CDR3 has 12 amino acids. The DNA of the CDR3 is TGTGCCAGCAGACTCTTGGAGGGGGAGCTGTTTTTT. Its protein is CASRLLEGELFF.

The chain links TRBV18 to TRBJ1-1, with D unclear. The CDR3 sequence is 14 residues long. Trimming took 4 bases from V and 5 from J, leaving 14 bases between them. The V gene's germline CDR1 is KGHSH and CDR2 LQKENI. CDR3 protein: CASSRVRGETEAFF. In nucleotides, the CDR3 is TGTGCCAGCTCACGAGTCCGGGGAGAAACTGAAGCTTTCTTT.

The sample holds many counts of this clonotype. The chain links TRBV7-8 to TRBJ2-7; no definite D call. With 3 bases removed from V and 1 base from J, the gap between germline ends came to 10 bases. Germline lookup yields CDR1 SGHVS and CDR2 FQNEAQ. This CDR3 is 14 amino acids long. CDR3 nucleotides: TGTGCCAGCAGCTTCATCCCAGGTTCCTACGAGCAGTACTTC. It is translated as CASSFIPGSYEQYF.

This clonotype was counted many times. The genes are TRBV6-5 and TRBJ1-1, with D perhaps TRBD1 (5 bases). V was clipped by 0 bases and J by 0 bases, with 8 bases between them. This CDR3 is 15 amino acids long. The V gene's germline CDR1 is MNHEY and CDR2 SVGAGI. CDR3 sequence reads: CASSYSWTMNTEAFF. Written as DNA, the CDR3 is TGTGCCAGCAGTTACTCATGGACAATGAACACTGAAGCTTTCTTT.

The chain couples TRBV7-9 to TRBJ2-2, with D unresolved. The CDR3 has 13 residues. Deletions cut 2 bases from V and 7 bases from J, with 8 bases between. The germline gives CDR1 SEHNR, CDR2 FQNEAQ (reference sequence). The CDR3 sequence is CASSLSSGGELFF. The CDR3 coding sequence is TGTGCCAGCAGCTTATCGAGTGGCGGGGAGCTGTTTTTT.

This clonotype was seen ten or more times. V usage is TRBV15 and J usage is TRBJ1-1; D gene ambiguous. There are 13 residues in the CDR3. In germline, CDR1 is LNHNV, CDR2 YYDKDF (reference sequence). V was trimmed by 0 bases and J by 11 bases, leaving 13 bases between them. The DNA for the CDR3 is TGTGCCACCAGCAGAGAGGCTAAAAAAAGGGCTTTCTTT. The encoded protein is CATSREAKKRAFF.

This clonotype was seen many times. As DNA, the CDR3 is TGTGCCAGCAGACTACAAAACTACGAGCAGTACTTC. It encodes CASRLQNYEQYF. This rearrangement joins TRBV28 to TRBJ2-7; no clear D gene. V was pared by 6 bases and J by 3 bases, with 9 bases between. The CDR3 runs to 12 residues. From germline, CDR1 is MDHEN and CDR2 SYDVKM. Full variable domain (outside the CDR3, taken from reference TRBV28 and TRBJ2-7): DVKVTQSSRYLVKRTGEKVFLECVQDMDHENMFWYRQDPGLGLRLIYFSYDVKMKEKGDIPEGYSVSREKKERFSLILESASTNQTSMYLCASRLQNYEQYFGPGTRLTVT.

This clonotype has a count of ten or more. V gene TRBV12-3 or TRBV12-4 combines with J gene TRBJ2-7; D may be TRBD1 or TRBD2 (8 bases each). Trimming took off 7 bases at V and 3 bases at J, with 22 bases between the two ends. This CDR3 has 16 residues. CDR3 bases: TGTGCCAGCACTATATACAGGGGGAGCGGGGGCTACGAGCAGTACTTC. Its translation: CASTIYRGSGGYEQYF.